This T cell receptor (beta chain) was recovered during a study of shared clonotypes between healthy human individuals. As processed by the authors: Filtering of immunoSEQ junctional sequences could not match full-length read filtering. TCRdb keeps only in-frame clones here, not all; method: immunoSEQ multiplex PCR. V, J and clone size were drawn from that table, and D and trimming were deduced from the DNA. Altogether approximately 1,000,000 clones are present, about four fifths being singletons, with the ten largest covering about 0.52%. Trimming removed 7 bases at V and 4 bases at J, with 14 bases between. In germline, CDR1 is MNHNS, CDR2 SASEGT. The CDR3 contains 14 residues. Naive CD4+ cells were CD45RA-selected; the remaining cells were memory. With respect to this clone: Its antigen is as yet unknown.

Findings and caveats of the study: Investigators expected sequencing depth to affect clonotype sharing among donors. When naive CD4 clonotypes were compared across a few donors, approximately 5% were shared.

The receptor comes from a man between 18 and 29 years old in good health. Some clones in this sample may be carry-over from other donors' samples. Sequenced input: memory CD4+ T cells from PBMCs. The subset is: CD45RA-negative fraction. V usage is TRBV6-1 and J usage is TRBJ1-3; the D gene is possibly TRBD1 (6 bases). The CDR3 spells CASTSGETGNTIYF. The DNA for the CDR3 is TGTGCCAGCACCTCAGGGGAAACAGGAAACACCATATATTTT.